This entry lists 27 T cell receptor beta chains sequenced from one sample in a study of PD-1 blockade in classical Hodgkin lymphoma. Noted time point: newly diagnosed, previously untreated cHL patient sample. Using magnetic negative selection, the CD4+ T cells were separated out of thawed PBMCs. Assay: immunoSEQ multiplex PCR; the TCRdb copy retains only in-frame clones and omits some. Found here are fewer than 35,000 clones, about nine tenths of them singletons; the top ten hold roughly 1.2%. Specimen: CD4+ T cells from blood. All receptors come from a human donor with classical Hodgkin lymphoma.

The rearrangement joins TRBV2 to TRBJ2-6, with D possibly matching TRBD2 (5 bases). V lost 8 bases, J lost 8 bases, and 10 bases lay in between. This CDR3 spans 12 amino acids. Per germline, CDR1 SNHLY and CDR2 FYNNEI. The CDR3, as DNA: TGTGCCAGCGGACGGGATACCAACGTCCTGACTTTC. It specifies CASGRDTNVLTF.

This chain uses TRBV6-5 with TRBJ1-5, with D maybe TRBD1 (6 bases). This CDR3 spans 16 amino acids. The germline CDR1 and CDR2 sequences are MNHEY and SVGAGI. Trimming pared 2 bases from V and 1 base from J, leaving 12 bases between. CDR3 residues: CASSYLTGMSNQPQHF. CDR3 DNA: TGTGCCAGCAGTTACCTAACAGGGATGAGCAATCAGCCCCAGCATTTT.

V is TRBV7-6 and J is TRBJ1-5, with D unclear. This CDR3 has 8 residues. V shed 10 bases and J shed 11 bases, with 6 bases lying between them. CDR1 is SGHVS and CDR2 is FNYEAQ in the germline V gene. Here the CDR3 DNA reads TGTGCCACGACGGCCCAGCATTTT. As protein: CATTAQHF.

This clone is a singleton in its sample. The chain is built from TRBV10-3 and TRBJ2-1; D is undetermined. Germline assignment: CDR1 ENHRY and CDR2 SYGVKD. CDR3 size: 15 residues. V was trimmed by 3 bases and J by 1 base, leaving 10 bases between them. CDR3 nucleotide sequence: TGTGCCATCAGTGAAGGGATTCGGTCCTACAATGAGCAGTTCTTC. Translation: CAISEGIRSYNEQFF.

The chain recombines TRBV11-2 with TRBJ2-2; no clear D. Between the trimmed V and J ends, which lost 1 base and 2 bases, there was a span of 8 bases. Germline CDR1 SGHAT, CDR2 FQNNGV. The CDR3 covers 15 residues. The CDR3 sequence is CASSLAPVNTGELFF. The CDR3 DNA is TGTGCCAGCAGCTTAGCTCCGGTTAACACCGGGGAGCTGTTTTTT.

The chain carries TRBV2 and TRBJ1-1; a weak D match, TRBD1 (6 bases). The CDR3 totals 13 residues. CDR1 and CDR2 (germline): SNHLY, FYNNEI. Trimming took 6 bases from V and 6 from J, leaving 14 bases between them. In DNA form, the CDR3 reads TGTGCCAGCAGGGTCGACAGGACTGCTGAAGCTTTCTTT. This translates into CASRVDRTAEAFF.

DNA for the CDR3: TGTGCCAGCAGCCCCCGTAGTTCGAATGAGCAGTTCTTC. As protein: CASSPRSSNEQFF. The V gene is TRBV7-9, the J gene TRBJ2-1; D unresolved. Germline V gene sequence: CDR1 SEHNR, CDR2 FQNEAQ (reference sequence). The CDR3 sequence is 13 residues long. V lost 5 bases and J lost 7, with 12 bases in between.

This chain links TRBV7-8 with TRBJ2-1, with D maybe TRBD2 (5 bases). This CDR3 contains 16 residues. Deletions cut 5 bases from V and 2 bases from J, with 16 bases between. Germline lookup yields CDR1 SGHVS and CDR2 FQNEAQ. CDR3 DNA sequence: TGTGCCAGCAGCCCTATTTTAGCGAGTACCTACAATGAGCAGTTCTTC. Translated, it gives CASSPILASTYNEQFF. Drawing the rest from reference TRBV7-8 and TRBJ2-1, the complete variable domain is GAGVSQSPRYKVAKRGQDVALRCDPISGHVSLFWYQQALGQGPEFLTYFQNEAQLDKSGLPSDRFFAERPEGSVSTLKIQRTQQEDSAVYLCASSPILASTYNEQFFGPGTRLTVL.

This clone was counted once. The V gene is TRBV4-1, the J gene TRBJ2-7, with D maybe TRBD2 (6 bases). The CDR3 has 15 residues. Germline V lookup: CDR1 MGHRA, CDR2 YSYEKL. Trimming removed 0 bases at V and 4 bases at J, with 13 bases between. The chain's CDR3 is CASSQDGGRSYEQYV. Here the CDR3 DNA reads TGCGCCAGCAGCCAAGATGGGGGGAGGTCTTACGAGCAGTACGTC.

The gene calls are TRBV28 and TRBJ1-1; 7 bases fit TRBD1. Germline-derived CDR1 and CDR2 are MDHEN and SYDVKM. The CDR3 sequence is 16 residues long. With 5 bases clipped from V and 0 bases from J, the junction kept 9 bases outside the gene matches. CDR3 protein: CASSTGTANMNTEAFF. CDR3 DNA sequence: TGTGCCAGCAGTACCGGGACAGCCAATATGAACACTGAAGCTTTCTTT.

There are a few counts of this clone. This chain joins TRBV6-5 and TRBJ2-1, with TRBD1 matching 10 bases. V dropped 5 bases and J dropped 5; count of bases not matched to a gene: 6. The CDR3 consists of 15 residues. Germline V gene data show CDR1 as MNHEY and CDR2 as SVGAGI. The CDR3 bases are TGTGCCAGCAGTGCCGACAGGGGGCTAAACAATGAGCAGTTCTTC. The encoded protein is CASSADRGLNNEQFF.

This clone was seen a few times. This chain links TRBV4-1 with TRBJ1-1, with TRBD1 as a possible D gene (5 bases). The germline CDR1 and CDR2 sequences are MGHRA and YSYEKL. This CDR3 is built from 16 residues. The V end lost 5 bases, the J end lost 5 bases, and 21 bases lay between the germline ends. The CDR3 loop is CASSTPGPRKGTEAFF. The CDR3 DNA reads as TGCGCCAGCAGCACTCCGGGACCTCGGAAGGGGACTGAAGCTTTCTTT.

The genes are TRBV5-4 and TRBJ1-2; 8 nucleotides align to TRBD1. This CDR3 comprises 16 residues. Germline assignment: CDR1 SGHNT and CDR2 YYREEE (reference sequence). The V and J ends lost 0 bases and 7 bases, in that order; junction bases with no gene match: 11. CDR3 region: CASSLDRGLFSIGYTF. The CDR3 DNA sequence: TGTGCCAGCAGCTTGGACAGGGGGTTATTTTCAATTGGCTACACCTTC.

The CDR3 DNA sequence: TGTGCCAGCACGGCGGGGGCTAGCGGCGTAGGCGAGCAGTACGTC. Translated: CASTAGASGVGEQYV. The chain links TRBV2 to TRBJ2-7; a possible D gene is TRBD2 (7 bases). Germline V gene sequence: CDR1 SNHLY, CDR2 FYNNEI. The CDR3 loop spans 15 amino acids. Trimming cost V 7 bases and J 6 bases, with 22 bases left between them.

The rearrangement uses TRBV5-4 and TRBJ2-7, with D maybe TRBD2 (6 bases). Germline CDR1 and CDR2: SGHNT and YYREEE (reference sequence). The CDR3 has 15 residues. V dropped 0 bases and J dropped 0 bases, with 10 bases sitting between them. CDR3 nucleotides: TGTGCCAGCAGCTTGGATGGGAGGAGCTCCTACGAGCAGTACGTC. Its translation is CASSLDGRSSYEQYV.

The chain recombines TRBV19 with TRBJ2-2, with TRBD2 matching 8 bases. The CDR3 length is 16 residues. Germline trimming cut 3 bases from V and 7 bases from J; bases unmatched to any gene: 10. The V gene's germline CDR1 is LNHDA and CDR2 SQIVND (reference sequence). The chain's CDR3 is CASSIYGTSIGGELFF. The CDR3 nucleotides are TGTGCCAGTAGTATTTACGGGACTAGTATCGGCGGGGAGCTGTTTTTT.

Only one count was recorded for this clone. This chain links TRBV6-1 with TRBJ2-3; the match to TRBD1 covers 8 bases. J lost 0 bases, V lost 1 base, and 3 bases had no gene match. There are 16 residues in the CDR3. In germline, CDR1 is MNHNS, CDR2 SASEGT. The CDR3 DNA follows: TGTGCCAGCAGTGAAGGGACAGGGTCAAGCACAGATACGCAGTATTTT. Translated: CASSEGTGSSTDTQYF.

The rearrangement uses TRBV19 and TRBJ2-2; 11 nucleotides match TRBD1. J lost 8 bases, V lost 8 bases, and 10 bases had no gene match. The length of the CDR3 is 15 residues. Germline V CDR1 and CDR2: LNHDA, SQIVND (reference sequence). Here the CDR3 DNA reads TGTGCCAGTTCTTCAGGACAGGGGGCGTCGGGGGAGCTGTTTTTT. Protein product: CASSSGQGASGELFF.

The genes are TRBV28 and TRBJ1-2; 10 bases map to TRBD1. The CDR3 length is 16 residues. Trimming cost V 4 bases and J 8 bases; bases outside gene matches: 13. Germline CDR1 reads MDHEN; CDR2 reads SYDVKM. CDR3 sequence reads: CASSSPSGTGARGYTF. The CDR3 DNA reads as TGTGCCAGCAGTTCGCCTTCCGGGACAGGGGCGCGCGGCTACACCTTC.

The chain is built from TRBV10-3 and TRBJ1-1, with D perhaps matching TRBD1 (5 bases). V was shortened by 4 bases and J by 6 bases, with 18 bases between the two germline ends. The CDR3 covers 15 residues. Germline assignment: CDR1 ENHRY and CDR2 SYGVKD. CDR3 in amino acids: CAISGGGDGAPEAFF. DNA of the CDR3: TGTGCCATCAGTGGGGGGGGAGACGGTGCCCCTGAAGCTTTCTTT.

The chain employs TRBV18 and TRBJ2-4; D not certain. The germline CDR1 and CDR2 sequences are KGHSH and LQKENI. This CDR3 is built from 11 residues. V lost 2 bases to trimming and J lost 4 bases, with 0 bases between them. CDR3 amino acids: CASSPKNIQYF. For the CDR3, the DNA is TGTGCCAGCTCACCAAAAAACATTCAGTACTTC.

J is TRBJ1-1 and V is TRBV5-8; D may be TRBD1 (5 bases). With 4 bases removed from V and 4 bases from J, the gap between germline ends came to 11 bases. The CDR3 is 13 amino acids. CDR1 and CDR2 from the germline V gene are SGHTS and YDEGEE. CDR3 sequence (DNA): TGTGCCAGCAGCCCCCTCGGGGGCACTGAAGCTTTCTTT. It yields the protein CASSPLGGTEAFF.

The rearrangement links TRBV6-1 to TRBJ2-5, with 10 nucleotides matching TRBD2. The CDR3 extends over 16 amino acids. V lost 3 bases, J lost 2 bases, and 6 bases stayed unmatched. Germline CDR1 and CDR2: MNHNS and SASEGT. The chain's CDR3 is CASSDGPGLAQETQYF. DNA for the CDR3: TGTGCCAGCAGTGATGGCCCGGGACTAGCGCAAGAGACCCAGTACTTC.

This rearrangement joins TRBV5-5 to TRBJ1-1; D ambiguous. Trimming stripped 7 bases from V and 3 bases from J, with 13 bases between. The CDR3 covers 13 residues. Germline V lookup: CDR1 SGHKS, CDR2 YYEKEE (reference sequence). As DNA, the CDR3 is TGTGCCAGCCGGACGGACGCTCACACTGAAGCTTTCTTT. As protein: CASRTDAHTEAFF.

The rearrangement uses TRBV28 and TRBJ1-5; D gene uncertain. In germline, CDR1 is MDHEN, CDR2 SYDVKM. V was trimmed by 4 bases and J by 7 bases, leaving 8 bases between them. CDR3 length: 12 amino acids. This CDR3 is CASSYTGQPQHF. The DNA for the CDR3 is TGTGCCAGCAGTTATACGGGACAGCCCCAGCATTTT.

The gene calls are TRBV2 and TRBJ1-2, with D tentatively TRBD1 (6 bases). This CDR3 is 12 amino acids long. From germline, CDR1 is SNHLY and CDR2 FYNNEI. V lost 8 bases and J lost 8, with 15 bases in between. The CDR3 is CASGRQAQGYTF. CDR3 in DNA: TGTGCCAGCGGGCGACAGGCCCAGGGCTACACCTTC.

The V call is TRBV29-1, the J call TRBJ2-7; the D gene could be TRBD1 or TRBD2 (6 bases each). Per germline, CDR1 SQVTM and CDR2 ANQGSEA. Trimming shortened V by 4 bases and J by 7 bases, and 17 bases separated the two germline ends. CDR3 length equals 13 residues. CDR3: CSVGRIGGYEQYF. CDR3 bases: TGCAGCGTTGGAAGGATAGGGGGGTATGAGCAGTACTTC.